What follows describes a single TCR beta chain. Its matching antigen is unknown. This record comes from a study of cytomegalovirus exposure and HLA in healthy donors. Findings and limits, study-wide: Rarity characterized most TCR sequences, yet some public TCRs appeared in many donors. The authors later linked a missense DCLRE1C variant to TCR beta V- and J-gene trimming.

The PCR had 60 Vbeta and 13 Jbeta primers. Profiling relied on immunoSEQ multiplex PCR, and the TCRdb table lists in-frame clones only, not all of them. The sample has 110,000 or so clones, 82% seen once. This CDR3 has 16 residues. V shed 2 bases, J shed 3 bases, and the junction held 7 bases outside the gene matches. Germline V gene lookup returns CDR1 SGHNT and CDR2 YYREEE (reference sequence). Material: PBMCs. The rearrangement uses TRBV5-4 and TRBJ2-5; 10 bases map to TRBD1. The source of this sequence is a woman under 30 in good health and CMV-seronegative. CDR3 residues: CASSFDRGLREETQYF. The CDR3 DNA sequence: TGTGCCAGCAGCTTCGACAGGGGGCTCCGGGAAGAGACCCAGTACTTC. Variable domain in full (rest from reference TRBV5-4 and TRBJ2-5): ETGVTQSPTHLIKTRGQQVTLRCSSQSGHNTVSWYQQALGQGPQFIFQYYREEENGRGNFPPRFSGLQFPNYSSELNVNALELDDSALYLCASSFDRGLREETQYFGPGTRLLVL.